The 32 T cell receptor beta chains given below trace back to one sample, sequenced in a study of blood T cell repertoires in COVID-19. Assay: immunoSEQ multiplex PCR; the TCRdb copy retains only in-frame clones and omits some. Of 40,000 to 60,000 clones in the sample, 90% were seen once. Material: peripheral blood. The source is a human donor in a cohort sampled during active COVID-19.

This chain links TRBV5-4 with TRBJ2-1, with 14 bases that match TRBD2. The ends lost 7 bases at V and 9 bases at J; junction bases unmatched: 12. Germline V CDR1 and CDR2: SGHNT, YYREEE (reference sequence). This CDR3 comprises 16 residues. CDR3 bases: TGTGCCAGCGAGACAGGGGGGACTAGCGGGAGTCGTGAGCAGTTCTTC. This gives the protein CASETGGTSGSREQFF. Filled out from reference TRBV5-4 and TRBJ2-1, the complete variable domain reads ETGVTQSPTHLIKTRGQQVTLRCSSQSGHNTVSWYQQALGQGPQFIFQYYREEENGRGNFPPRFSGLQFPNYSSELNVNALELDDSALYLCASETGGTSGSREQFFGPGTRLTVL.

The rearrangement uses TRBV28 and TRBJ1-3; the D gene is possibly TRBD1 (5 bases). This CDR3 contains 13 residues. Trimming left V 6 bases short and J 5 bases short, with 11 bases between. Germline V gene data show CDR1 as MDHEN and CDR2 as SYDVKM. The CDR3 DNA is TGTGCCAGCAGCTGGACAATCCGAAACACCATATATTTT. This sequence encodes CASSWTIRNTIYF.

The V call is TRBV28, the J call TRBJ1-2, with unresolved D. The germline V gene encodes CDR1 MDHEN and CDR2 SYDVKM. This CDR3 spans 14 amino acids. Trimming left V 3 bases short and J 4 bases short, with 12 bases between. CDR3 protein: CASSFEANFYGYTF. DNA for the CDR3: TGTGCCAGCAGTTTCGAGGCAAACTTCTATGGCTACACCTTC.

The CDR3 bases are TGTGCCAGCAGATCAGCGATGAACACTGAAGCTTTCTTT. This gives the protein CASRSAMNTEAFF. The chain combines TRBV6-5 with TRBJ1-1; no definite D call. The length of the CDR3 is 13 residues. V lost 6 bases and J 0 bases, leaving 8 bases between the germline ends. In germline, CDR1 is MNHEY, CDR2 SVGAGI.

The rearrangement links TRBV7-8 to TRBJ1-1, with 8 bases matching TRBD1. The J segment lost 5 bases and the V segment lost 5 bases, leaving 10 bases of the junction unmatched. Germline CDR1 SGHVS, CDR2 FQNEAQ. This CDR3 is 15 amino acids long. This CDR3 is CASSLNGQGKTEAFF. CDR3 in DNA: TGTGCCAGCAGCCTAAACGGACAGGGTAAGACTGAAGCTTTCTTT.

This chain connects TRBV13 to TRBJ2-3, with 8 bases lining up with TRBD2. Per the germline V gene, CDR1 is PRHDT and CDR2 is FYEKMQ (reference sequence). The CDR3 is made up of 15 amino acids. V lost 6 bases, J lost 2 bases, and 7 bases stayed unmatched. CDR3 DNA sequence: TGTGCCAGCAGTTCCCTGACTAGCGCCACAGATACGCAGTATTTT. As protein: CASSSLTSATDTQYF.

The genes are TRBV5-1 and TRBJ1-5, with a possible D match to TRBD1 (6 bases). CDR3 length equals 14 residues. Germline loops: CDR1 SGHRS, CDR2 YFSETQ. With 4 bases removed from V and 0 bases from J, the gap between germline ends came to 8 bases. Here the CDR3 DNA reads TGCGCCAGCAGCCCGGACAGTAGCAATCAGCCCCAGCATTTT. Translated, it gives CASSPDSSNQPQHF.

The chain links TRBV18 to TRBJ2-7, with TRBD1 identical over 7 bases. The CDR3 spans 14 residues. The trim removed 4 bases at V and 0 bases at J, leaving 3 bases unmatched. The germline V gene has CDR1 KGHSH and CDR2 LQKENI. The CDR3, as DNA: TGTGCCAGCTCACTTGGGACAGACTCCTACGAGCAGTACTTC. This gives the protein CASSLGTDSYEQYF.

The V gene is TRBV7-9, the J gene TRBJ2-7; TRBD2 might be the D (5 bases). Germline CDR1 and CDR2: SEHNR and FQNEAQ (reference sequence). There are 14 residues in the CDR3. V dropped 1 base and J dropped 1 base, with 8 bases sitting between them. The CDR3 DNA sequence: TGTGCCAGCAGCTTAGGCCTAGCATCCTACGAGCAGTACGTC. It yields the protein CASSLGLASYEQYV.

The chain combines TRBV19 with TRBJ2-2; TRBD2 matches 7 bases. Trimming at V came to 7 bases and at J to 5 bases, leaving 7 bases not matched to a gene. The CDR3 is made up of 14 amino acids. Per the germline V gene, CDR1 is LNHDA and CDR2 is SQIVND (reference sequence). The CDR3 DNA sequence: TGTGCCAGTAAAGGAGCGGGAAATACCGGGGAGCTGTTTTTT. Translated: CASKGAGNTGELFF.

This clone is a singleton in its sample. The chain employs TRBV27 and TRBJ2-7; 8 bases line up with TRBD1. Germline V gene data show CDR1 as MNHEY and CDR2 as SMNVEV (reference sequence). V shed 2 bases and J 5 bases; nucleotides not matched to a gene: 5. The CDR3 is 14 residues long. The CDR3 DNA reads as TGTGCCAGCAGTTTAGACAGGGGATTCAACGAGCAGTACTTC. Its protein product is CASSLDRGFNEQYF.

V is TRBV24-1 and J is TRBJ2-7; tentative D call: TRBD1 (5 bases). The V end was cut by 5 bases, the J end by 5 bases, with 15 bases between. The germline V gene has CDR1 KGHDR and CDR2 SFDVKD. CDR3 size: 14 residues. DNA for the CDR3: TGTGCCACCAGTGGGGGAACAGGCTCAGACGAGCAGTACTTC. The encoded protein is CATSGGTGSDEQYF.

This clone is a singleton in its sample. CDR3 sequence: CASSLGGTGAGNTIYF. The CDR3 region has the DNA TGTGCCAGCAGCTTGGGTGGGACAGGGGCTGGAAACACCATATATTTT. The J gene is TRBJ1-3, the V gene TRBV5-4; 10 positions match TRBD1. Germline V gene lookup returns CDR1 SGHNT and CDR2 YYREEE (reference sequence). The CDR3 has 16 amino acids. The J segment lost 2 bases and the V segment lost 0 bases, leaving 2 bases of the junction unmatched.

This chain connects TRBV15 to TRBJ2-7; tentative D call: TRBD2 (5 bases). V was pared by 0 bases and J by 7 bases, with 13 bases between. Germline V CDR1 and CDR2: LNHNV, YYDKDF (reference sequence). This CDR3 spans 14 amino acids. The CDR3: CATSRDRGPEEQYF. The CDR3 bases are TGTGCCACCAGCAGAGATCGCGGGCCTGAAGAGCAGTACTTC.

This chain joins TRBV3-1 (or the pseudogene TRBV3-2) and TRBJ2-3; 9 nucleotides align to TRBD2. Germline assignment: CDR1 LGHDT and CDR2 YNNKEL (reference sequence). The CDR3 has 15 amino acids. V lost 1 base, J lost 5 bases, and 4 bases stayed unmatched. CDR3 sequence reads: CASSQGGLAGDTQYF. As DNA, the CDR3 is TGTGCCAGCAGCCAAGGGGGACTAGCAGGAGATACGCAGTATTTT.

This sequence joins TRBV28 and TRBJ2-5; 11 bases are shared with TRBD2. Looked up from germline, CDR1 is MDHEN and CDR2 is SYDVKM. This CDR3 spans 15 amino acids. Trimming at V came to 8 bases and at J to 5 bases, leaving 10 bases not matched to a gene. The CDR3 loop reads CASFGSGRAWETQYF. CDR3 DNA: TGTGCCAGCTTTGGTAGCGGGAGGGCCTGGGAGACCCAGTACTTC.

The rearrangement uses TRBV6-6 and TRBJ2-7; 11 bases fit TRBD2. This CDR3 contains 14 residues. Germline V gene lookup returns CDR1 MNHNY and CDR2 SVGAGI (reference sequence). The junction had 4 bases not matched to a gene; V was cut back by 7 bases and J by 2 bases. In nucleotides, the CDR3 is TGTGCCAGCATCCTGACTAGCGGGGCCTACGAGCAGTACTTC. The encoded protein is CASILTSGAYEQYF.

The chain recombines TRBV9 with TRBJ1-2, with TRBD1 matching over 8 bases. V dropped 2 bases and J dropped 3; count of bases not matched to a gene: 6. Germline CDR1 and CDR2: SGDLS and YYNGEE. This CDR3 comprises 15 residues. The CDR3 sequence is CASSVGTGVDYGYTF. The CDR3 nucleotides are TGTGCCAGCAGCGTGGGGACAGGAGTCGACTATGGCTACACCTTC.

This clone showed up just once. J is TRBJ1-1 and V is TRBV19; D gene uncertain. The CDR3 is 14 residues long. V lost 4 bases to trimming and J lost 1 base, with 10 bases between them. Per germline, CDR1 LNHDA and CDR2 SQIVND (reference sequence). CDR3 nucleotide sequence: TGTGCCAGTAGTACCATAAGCGGGAACACTGAAGCTTTCTTT. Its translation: CASSTISGNTEAFF.

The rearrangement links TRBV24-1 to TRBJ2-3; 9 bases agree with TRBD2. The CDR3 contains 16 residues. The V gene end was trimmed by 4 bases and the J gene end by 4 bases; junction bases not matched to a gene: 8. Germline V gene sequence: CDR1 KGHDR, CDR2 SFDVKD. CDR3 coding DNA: TGTGCCACCAGTGACACCACTGGGACTAGCTCAGATACGCAGTATTTT. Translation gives CATSDTTGTSSDTQYF.

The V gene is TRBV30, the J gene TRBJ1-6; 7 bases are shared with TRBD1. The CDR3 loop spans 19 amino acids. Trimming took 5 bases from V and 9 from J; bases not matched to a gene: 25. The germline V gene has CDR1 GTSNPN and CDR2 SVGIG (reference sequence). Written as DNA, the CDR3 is TGTGCCTGGTCCCTGCGAAGACAGGGTATTCGCCATTTTGGTTCACCCCTCCACTTT. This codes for CAWSLRRQGIRHFGSPLHF.

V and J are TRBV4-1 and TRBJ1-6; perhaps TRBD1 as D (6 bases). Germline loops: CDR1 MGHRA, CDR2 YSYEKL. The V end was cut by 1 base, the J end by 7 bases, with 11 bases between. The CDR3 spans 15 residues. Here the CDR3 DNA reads TGCGCCAGCAGCCAAGTCGGACAGATAAATTCACCCCTCCACTTT. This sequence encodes CASSQVGQINSPLHF.

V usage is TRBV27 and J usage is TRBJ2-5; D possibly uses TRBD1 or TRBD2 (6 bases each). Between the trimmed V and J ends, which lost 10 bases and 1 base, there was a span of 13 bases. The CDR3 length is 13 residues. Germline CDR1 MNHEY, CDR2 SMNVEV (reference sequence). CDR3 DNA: TGTGCCAACAGGGACTGGCTCCAAGAGACCCAGTACTTC. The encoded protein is CANRDWLQETQYF.

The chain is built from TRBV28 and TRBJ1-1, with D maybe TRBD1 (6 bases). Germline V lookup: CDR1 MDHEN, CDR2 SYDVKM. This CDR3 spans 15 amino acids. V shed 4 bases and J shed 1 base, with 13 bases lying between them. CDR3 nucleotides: TGTGCCAGCAGTTCTCCGGGACACGGGAACACTGAAGCTTTCTTT. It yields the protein CASSSPGHGNTEAFF.

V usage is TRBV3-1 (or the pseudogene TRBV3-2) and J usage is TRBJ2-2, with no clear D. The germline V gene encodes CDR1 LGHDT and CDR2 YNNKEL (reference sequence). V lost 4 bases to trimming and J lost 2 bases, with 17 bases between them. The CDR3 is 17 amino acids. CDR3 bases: TGTGCCAGCAGCCGACACGGAACCGCGCCCAACACCGGGGAGCTGTTTTTT. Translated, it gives CASSRHGTAPNTGELFF.

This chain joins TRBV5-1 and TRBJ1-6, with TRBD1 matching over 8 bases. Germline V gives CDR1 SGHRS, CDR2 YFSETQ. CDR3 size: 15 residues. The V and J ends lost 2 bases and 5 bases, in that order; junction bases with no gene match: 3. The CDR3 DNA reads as TGCGCCAGCAGCTTCTCGGACAGGGATAATTCACCCCTCCACTTT. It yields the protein CASSFSDRDNSPLHF.

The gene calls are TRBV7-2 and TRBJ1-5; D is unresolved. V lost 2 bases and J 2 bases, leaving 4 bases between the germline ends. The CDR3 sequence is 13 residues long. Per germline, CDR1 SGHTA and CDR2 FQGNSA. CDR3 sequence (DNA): TGTGCCAGCAGCTTACAGGGCAATCAGCCCCAGCATTTT. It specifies CASSLQGNQPQHF.

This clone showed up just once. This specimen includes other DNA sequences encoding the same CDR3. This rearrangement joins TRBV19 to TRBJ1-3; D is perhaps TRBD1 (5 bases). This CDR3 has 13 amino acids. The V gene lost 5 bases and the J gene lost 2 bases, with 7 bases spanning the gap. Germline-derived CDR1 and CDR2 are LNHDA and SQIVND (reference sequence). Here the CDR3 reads CASSQGTGNTIYF. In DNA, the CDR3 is TGTGCCAGTAGTCAGGGAACTGGAAACACCATATATTTT. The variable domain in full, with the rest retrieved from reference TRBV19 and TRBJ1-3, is DGGITQSPKYLFRKEGQNVTLSCEQNLNHDAMYWYRQDPGQGLRLIYYSQIVNDFQKGDIAEGYSVSREKKESFPLTVTSAQKNPTAFYLCASSQGTGNTIYFGEGSWLTVV.

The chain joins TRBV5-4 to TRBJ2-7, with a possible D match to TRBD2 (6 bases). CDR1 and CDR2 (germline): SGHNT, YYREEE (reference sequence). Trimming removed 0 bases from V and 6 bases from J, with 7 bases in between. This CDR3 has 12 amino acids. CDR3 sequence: CASSLGGGEQYF. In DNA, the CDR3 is TGTGCCAGCAGCTTGGGGGGAGGCGAGCAGTACTTC.

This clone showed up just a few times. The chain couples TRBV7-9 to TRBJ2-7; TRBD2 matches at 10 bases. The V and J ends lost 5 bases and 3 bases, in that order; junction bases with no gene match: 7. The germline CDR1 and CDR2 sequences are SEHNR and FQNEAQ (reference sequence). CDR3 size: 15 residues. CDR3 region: CASSHKGLAFYEQYF. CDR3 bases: TGTGCCAGCAGCCACAAGGGACTAGCGTTCTACGAGCAGTACTTC.

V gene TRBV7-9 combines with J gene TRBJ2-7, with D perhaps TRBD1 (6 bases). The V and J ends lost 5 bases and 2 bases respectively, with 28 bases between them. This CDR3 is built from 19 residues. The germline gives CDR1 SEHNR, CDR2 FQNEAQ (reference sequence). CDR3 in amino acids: CASSPRTTGSDRNPYEQYF. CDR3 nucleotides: TGTGCCAGCAGCCCACGGACGACGGGCTCCGACAGGAACCCCTACGAGCAGTACTTC.

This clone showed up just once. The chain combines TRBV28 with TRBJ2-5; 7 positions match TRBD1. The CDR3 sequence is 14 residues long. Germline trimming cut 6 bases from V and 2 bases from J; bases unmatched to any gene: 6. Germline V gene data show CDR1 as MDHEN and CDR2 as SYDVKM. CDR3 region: CASRLGQNQETQYF. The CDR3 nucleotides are TGTGCCAGCAGGCTGGGACAGAATCAAGAGACCCAGTACTTC.